This T cell receptor (beta chain) was recovered during a study of shared clonotypes between healthy human individuals. Clones were read by immunoSEQ multiplex PCR, and TCRdb kept only the in-frame ones, dropping some. The sample includes about 2.2 million clones, about 94% of them seen just once. The naive CD8 fraction comprised CD45RO-negative cells positively selected for CCR7 and excluded terminally differentiated effector memory CD45RA+ cells. Looked up from germline, CDR1 is SGHRS and CDR2 is YFSETQ. The CDR3 runs 17 residues. Deletions cut 4 bases from V and 2 bases from J, with 21 bases between.

The material sequenced was naive CD8+ T cells from PBMCs. The receptor's source is a man younger than 30 in good health. Some clones in this sample may be carry-over from other donors' samples. This chain connects TRBV5-1 to TRBJ1-2, with a possible D match to TRBD1 (6 bases). CDR3 sequence (DNA): TGCGCCAGCAGCCTGGACTCCCTTGGGGGGGGCAACTATGGCTACACCTTC. Translation gives CASSLDSLGGGNYGYTF.